This T cell receptor (beta chain) came from a study of blood T cell repertoires in COVID-19 (dated by TCRdb to the early 2020s). Background on the whole study: Samples covering the acute and convalescent phases of COVID-19 were provided by collaborators in the United States, Italy and Spain. The prospective study material was composed of cDNA or gDNA derived from T cells, B-cell-depleted T cells, or PBMCs. Subjects who had been exposed to COVID-19, were actively infected with it, or had recovered from it provided the deeply sampled blood TCRbeta repertoires that made up the dataset. The repertoires were made available in a free public database intended to serve as a resource for research on the immune response to SARS-CoV-2. The samples were drawn from two sources: the first 160 participants of the ongoing ImmuneRACE study, and fewer than 1,500 subjects contributed by 6 global collaborators. A de-identified subject ID, COVID-19 status, age in years and sex were almost always included in the sample metadata. Where HLA class I and class II types were available, the types were taken from metadata supplied by the sample provider, not from assay-based typing.

Points the paper makes about the study in general: Clinical and demographic metadata were provided uncurated, with the amount varying by source and participant.

The immunoSEQ Assay, a bias-controlled multiplex PCR, was used to amplify TCRbeta CDR3 regions from genomic DNA. Under the source paper's analysis protocol: The number of nucleated cells in each sample was estimated by amplification of reference gene primers within the assay. To quantify the absolute abundance of each unique TCRbeta CDR3 rearrangement, sequence reads were collapsed and filtered. For each sample, productive Simpson clonality was calculated by taking the square root of Simpson's diversity index across productive rearrangements. This immuneACCESS table, as held by TCRdb, lists in-frame sequences with V and J called but not all clones. Of the missing ones, under half trace to an unresolved V gene in checked studies; the others have no known cause. V and J calls plus clone size are reproduced from that table; the DNA served to infer D and trimming. This sample comprises about 180,000 clones, 80% of them detected only once. Approximately 14% of the sample comes from the top ten.

The CDR3 sequence holds 19 residues, the cysteine and phenylalanine included. The DNA shown is the 57-base CDR3, in frame from base 1. V has 1 base trimmed and J has 5 bases trimmed; junction bases matching no gene number 14. For CDR1 and CDR2, the germline V gene (reference sequence) lists MNHEY and SMNVEV. A remark on this clone: This clone's antigen is unknown. Per-nucleotide qualities are absent, and no much larger clonotype sits a single base away.

Enrolling through a virtual design, the prospective study's participants ranged in age from roughly 18 to 95 years and lived across about two dozen United States geographic areas. To assign participants to cohorts, the prospective study relied on clinical history that participants themselves reported in a screening survey and a study questionnaire. Exposed participants were defined as having been in contact with someone with a PCR-confirmed or clinician-diagnosed COVID-19 case within 2 weeks of study entry. Each participant in the prospective study had whole blood, serum and a nasopharyngeal or oropharyngeal swab collected by mobile phlebotomists. Over a roughly 2-month period, participants in the prospective study had the option of providing additional blood draws and questionnaires. Blood samples from the prospective study were shipped frozen or at room temperature prior to DNA extraction.

The sequenced sample was PBMCs or T cells enriched from blood (not recorded which). This receptor chain uses TRBV27 and TRBJ2-1, with 10 bases aligning to TRBD2. This receptor was taken from a man aged 60 to 69 who had been exposed to COVID-19. The DNA reads TGTGCCAGCAGTTTATATTCTGTGGGGTACGGGACTAGCGACAATGAGCAGTTCTTC. This codes for CASSLYSVGYGTSDNEQFF.